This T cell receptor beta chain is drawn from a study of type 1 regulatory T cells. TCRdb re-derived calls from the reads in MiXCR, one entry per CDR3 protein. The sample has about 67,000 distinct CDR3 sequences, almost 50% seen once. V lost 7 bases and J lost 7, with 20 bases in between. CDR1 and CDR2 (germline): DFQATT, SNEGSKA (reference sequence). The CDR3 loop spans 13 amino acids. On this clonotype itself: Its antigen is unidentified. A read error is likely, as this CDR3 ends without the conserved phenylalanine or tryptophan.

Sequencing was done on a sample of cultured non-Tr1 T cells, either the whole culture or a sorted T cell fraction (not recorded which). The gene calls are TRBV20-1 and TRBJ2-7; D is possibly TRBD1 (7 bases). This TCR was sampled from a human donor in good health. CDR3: CSGSTGLEGEQYS. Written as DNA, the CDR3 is TGCAGTGGCTCGACAGGGTTGGAGGGGGAGCAGTACTCC.